The source of this T cell receptor (beta chain) is a study of CD8 T cells in Susac syndrome. In its sample, this clonotype was seen once. The authors carried out high-throughput sequencing of TCR beta. They applied it to CD8+ and CD4+ T cells obtained from blood. This CDR3 is 15 amino acids long. Trimming took off 1 base at V and 4 bases at J, with 13 bases between the two ends. Germline assignment: CDR1 SEHNR and CDR2 FQNEAQ (reference sequence). RNA in amounts of roughly 0.5 to 1 ug was reverse transcribed with random hexamers. TCRdb re-called the immunoSEQ multiplex PCR reads through MiXCR, storing one row per CDR3 protein. Of 250,000 to 300,000 distinct CDR3 sequences in the sample, roughly 85% were seen once.

This TCR derives from a human donor with multiple sclerosis. The sequencing input was CD8+ T cells from PBMCs. The J gene is TRBJ1-1, the V gene TRBV7-9, with TRBD1 as a possible D gene (6 bases). CDR3 sequence: CASSLVQGMGTEAFF. The DNA of the CDR3 is TGTGCCAGCAGCTTAGTTCAGGGGATGGGCACTGAAGCTTTCTTT. Full variable domain (remainder filled in from reference TRBV7-9 and TRBJ1-1): DTGVSQNPRHKITKRGQNVTFRCDPISEHNRLYWYRQTLGQGPEFLTYFQNEAQLEKSRLLSDRFSAERPKGSFSTLEIQRTEQGDSAMYLCASSLVQGMGTEAFFGQGTRLTVV.